This T cell receptor beta chain was found in a study of control samples from healthy donors and cancer patients. The data were produced by immunoSEQ multiplex PCR, yet TCRdb's version contains in-frame clones alone and is incomplete. Of 120,000 or so clones listed, roughly 87% are singletons. Germline V gives CDR1 WSHSY, CDR2 SAAADI. The CDR3 is 15 residues long. V trimming: 3 bases; J trimming: 4 bases; junction bases outside the gene matches: 6. This sequence was found in a young man in good health. This chain links TRBV10-2 with TRBJ2-7, with TRBD2 identical over 10 bases. Sequencing was done on a sample of blood. CDR3 DNA: TGCGCCAGCAGTGACGCTACTAGCGGGAAGTACGAGCAGTACTTC. Translating it yields CASSDATSGKYEQYF.